The source of this T cell receptor beta chain is a study of human T cells and chemical hapten exposure. Study conclusions and caveats: Compared with pre-sensitization or healthy control sets, expanded TCRs clustered more.

Sample time point: pre-sensitization, week 0. Treatment given: therapeutic diphenylcyclopropenone sensitization with weekly scalp DPC. Patients had alopecia, were aged 18 to 70, and were not pregnant. Per the germline V gene, CDR1 is MNHEY and CDR2 is SVGEGT. The germline V and J ends were trimmed by 4 bases and 2 bases, with 8 bases remaining between them. This CDR3 has 14 amino acids. Note on this clonotype: Its specificity is unknown.

One entry per CDR3 protein results from TCRdb running MiXCR on the RACE reads. The sample lists over 70,000 distinct CDR3 sequences, around 13% occurring once. This sequence originates from a woman between 45 and 65 years old with alopecia areata. Some clones in this sample may be carry-over from other donors' samples. The rearrangement joins TRBV6-2 or TRBV6-3 to TRBJ2-2; D not resolved. The sample was whole blood, taken in connection with sensitization to the hapten diphenylcyclopropenone (DPC). The CDR3 DNA follows: TGTGCCAGCAGTTTGCCAGCCAACACCGGGGAGCTGTTTTTT. Translating it yields CASSLPANTGELFF.